The TCR beta chain under discussion was sequenced for a study of T cells after posttransplantation cyclophosphamide listed by TCRdb under 2016. Describing the broader study: The study tracked T cell repertoire reconstitution by TRB sequencing after myeloablative bone marrow transplantation using posttransplantation cyclophosphamide as GVHD prophylaxis. Samples from around 37 PTCy-treated patients, along with samples from 15 to 20 of their related bone marrow donors, underwent antigen receptor sequencing. TRB sequencing was performed on blood from all 35 or so PTCy patients with 1-year posttransplant specimens. Up to 3 additional blood samples from 2 to 5.2 years after transplant were also TRB-sequenced in 3 patients, as was pretransplant blood from a handful of patients. Because TRA and TRB clonality correlated tightly in fewer than ten samples, the subsequent TCR analyses were limited to TRB only. Public TRB sequences were queried against a database of over 3,600 sequences associated with responses to pathogens, tumor antigens, self-antigens and alloantigens.

General study outcomes and caveats: The TRB repertoires of T cells infiltrating skin or the GI tract showed only limited overlap with the TRB repertoires found in blood. Across the 45 patients, TRB clonality was highly associated with recipient CMV seropositivity and CMV reactivation, and diversity with PTCy was similar to that in the CNI/methotrexate controls. At 1-2 months, donor-recipient similarity was low but rose over the first year, and the later blood repertoires were often dominated by donor CD8+ memory clones.

Genomic DNA was the input for TRB sequencing, which was run either with the immunoSEQ assay at survey resolution or with the hsTCRB kit. Regarding the original processing steps: The immunoSEQ software handled initial read processing, and the LymphoSeq R package was used for repertoire analyses. For each TRB dataset, clonality was calculated as 1 minus normalized Shannon entropy, and the Gini coefficient was computed as well. Phenotypes of unsorted samples were inferred by mapping TRB sequences from sorted subsets of the recipient or donor onto unsorted samples of the same recipient. Not all clones reach the TCRdb copy of this immuneACCESS table, which keeps in-frame sequences only. Checked studies attribute under half of the gap to unresolved V genes and leave the rest unexplained. The V and J calls and clone size come from that table; D and trimming were worked out from the DNA. This sample has roughly 10,000 clones in its table, and around 95% of those were observed once. Roughly 0.3% of the sample is in the top ten clones.

Peripheral blood samples were provided by related bone marrow donors on the day of marrow donation. To count as naive, T cells had to be viable CD3+CD4+ or CD3+CD8+ cells with a CCR7+CD45RA+CD45RO-CD95-CD27+CD28+ profile. Peripheral blood and bone marrow mononuclear cells were isolated by Ficoll-Hypaque density centrifugation and cryopreserved. CD4+ and CD8+ T cells, including naive and memory subsets, were sorted by FACS using a FACSAria II. The CDR3 starts with the cysteine, ends with the phenylalanine, and has 15 residues. The CDR3 DNA has 45 bases and is translated from base 1. The germline V end is reduced by 2 bases and the J end by 2 bases; junction bases left unmatched: 5. CDR1 SGHKS and CDR2 YYEKEE are derived from the germline V gene (reference sequence). The sample holds one count of this clone. It has no known antigen specificity. Base quality data are lacking; no much larger clone is found one base away.

The sequenced sample consisted of naive CD8+ T cells sorted from PBMCs. The V and J genes are TRBV5-5 and TRBJ2-7, and TRBD2 aligns with 9 junction nucleotides. The origin of this receptor is a man younger than 40 in good health and a related stem cell transplant donor. The CDR3 protein is CASSLFLAGPYEQYF. In nucleotide form, the sequence is TGTGCCAGCAGCTTATTTCTAGCGGGGCCCTACGAGCAGTACTTC.